These T cell receptor beta chains were read from a single sample in a study of cytomegalovirus exposure and HLA in healthy donors. Sequencing used immunoSEQ multiplex PCR; TCRdb keeps in-frame clones, though not all of them. The table records over 150,000 clones, roughly 86% of them present only once. Sequenced sample: PBMCs. These receptors all come from a girl between 5 and 17 years old in good health and CMV-seropositive. The CDR3 runs from the conserved cysteine through the conserved F or W. D genes are given only for firm matches. For some rows the clone size is stated as once, few or many, or as a class when expanded; others skip it.

.	TRBV2	TRBJ2-5	once	TGTGCCAGCAGTGAAATGGGGGGTAGAGAGACCCAGTACTTC	CASSEMGGRETQYF
.	TRBV6-1	TRBJ1-1	.	TGTGCCACCTCTCTAGGGAGCACTGAAGCTTTCTTT	CATSLGSTEAFF
TRBD1	TRBV28	TRBJ2-7	.	TGTGCCAGCAGTTTATCGGTCGTAGTAGGGGACAGGCGTTTTCACGAGCAGTACTTC	CASSLSVVVGDRRFHEQYF
TRBD1	TRBV7-2	TRBJ1-1	.	TGTGCCAGCAGCTTAGGTGTGGGGGACAGGGGAACCATGAACACTGAAGCTTTCTTT	CASSLGVGDRGTMNTEAFF
.	TRBV5-5	TRBJ2-7	.	TGTGCCAGCAGCTTGGTAGAGACCTACGAGCAGTACTTC	CASSLVETYEQYF
.	TRBV28	TRBJ2-7	.	TGTGCCAGCAGTCCGCGGAGCTCCTACGAGCAGTACTTC	CASSPRSSYEQYF
TRBD1	TRBV10-1	TRBJ2-2	.	TGCGCCAGCGAGGACAGGGAGAAGGCCGGGGAGCTGTTTTTT	CASEDREKAGELFF
.	TRBV6-1	TRBJ1-2	.	TGTGCCAGCCTTCGCAGGGGCTATGGCTACACCTTC	CASLRRGYGYTF
TRBD2	TRBV9	TRBJ2-2	.	TGTGCCAGCAGCGTAGCGGGGGGCACCGGGGAGCTGTTTTTT	CASSVAGGTGELFF
.	TRBV5-6	TRBJ1-1	.	TGTGCCAGCAGCAAAAGAGCGCTGAACACTGAAGCTTTCTTT	CASSKRALNTEAFF
.	TRBV9	TRBJ1-3	.	TGTGCCAGCAGCGTAGATTGGGAGAGCTCTGGAAACACCATATATTTT	CASSVDWESSGNTIYF
.	TRBV11-1	TRBJ1-2	.	TGTGCCAGCAGCTTAGGACAGGACCAGACCTTC	CASSLGQDQTF
TRBD1	TRBV5-6	TRBJ1-1	.	TGTGCCAGCAGCCGGGGACAGGGGAGGACTGAAGCTTTCTTT	CASSRGQGRTEAFF
.	TRBV7-9	TRBJ2-5	.	TGTGCCAGCAGCCCGGGACTGAGGGAGACCCAGTACTTC	CASSPGLRETQYF
.	TRBV7-2	TRBJ1-3	.	TGTGCCAGCAGCCACTCCGGACAGACTAAGGCCGGAAACACCATATATTTT	CASSHSGQTKAGNTIYF
.	TRBV9	TRBJ2-7	once	TGTGCCAGCAGCGTAGAACAGGGTTCCTACGAGCAGTACTTC	CASSVEQGSYEQYF
.	TRBV9	TRBJ2-7	.	TGTGCCAGCAGCGCCGGACAGAGCTCCTACGAGCAGTACTTC	CASSAGQSSYEQYF
TRBD1	TRBV29-1	TRBJ1-2	.	TGCAGCGATCAAGACAGGGGGCGTGATTATGGCTACACCTTC	CSDQDRGRDYGYTF
TRBD1	TRBV10-3	TRBJ2-7	.	TGTGCCATCAGCCAGCCGACAGGGCCATACGAGCAGTACTTC	CAISQPTGPYEQYF
TRBD2	TRBV9	TRBJ2-1	few	TGTGCCAGCAGCGCTCGACTAGCGGGCAGCTCCTACAATGAGCAGTTCTTC	CASSARLAGSSYNEQFF
.	TRBV6-1	TRBJ1-3	.	TGTGCCAGCAGGGTGGACAGCAGACCTGGAAACACCATATATTTT	CASRVDSRPGNTIYF
.	TRBV18	TRBJ2-3	.	TGTGCCAGCTCACCAGGAGGAATCGGCACAGATACGCAGTATTTT	CASSPGGIGTDTQYF
.	TRBV11-3	TRBJ2-2	once	TGTGCCAGCAGCTTAGTCTCCGGGAAGGCGAGCGGGGAGCTGTTTTTT	CASSLVSGKASGELFF
TRBD2	TRBV11-2	TRBJ2-1	.	TGTGCCAGCAGCCCCCGGACTAGCGATTGGAATGAGCAGTTCTTC	CASSPRTSDWNEQFF
.	TRBV29-1	TRBJ2-1	.	TGCAGCGTTGAGCTAGCGCCCAATGAGCAGTTCTTC	CSVELAPNEQFF
TRBD1	TRBV4-2	TRBJ2-7	.	TGTGCCAGCAGCCAAGAGACAGGGGGTTACGAGCAGTACTTC	CASSQETGGYEQYF
TRBD1	TRBV2	TRBJ1-2	once	TGTGCCAGCAGGACGACAGGGGTAGGGTATGGCTACACCTTC	CASRTTGVGYGYTF
TRBD1	TRBV15	TRBJ1-4	.	TGTGCCACCAGCAAGACAGGGGGCGGAGAAAAACTGTTTTTT	CATSKTGGGEKLFF
TRBD1	TRBV28	TRBJ1-5	.	TGTGCCAGCAGTTTAAGCGGGACAGGTGGCGGGAATCAGCCCCAGCATTTT	CASSLSGTGGGNQPQHF
.	TRBV12-5	TRBJ2-2	.	TGTGCTAGTGGTTTGGGCGGACAGACGAACACCGGGGAGCTGTTTTTT	CASGLGGQTNTGELFF
.	TRBV5-6	TRBJ2-1	.	TGTGCCAGCAGCCCCTGGGACATTCTTTCGGCACTCTCCTACAATGAGCAGTTCTTC	CASSPWDILSALSYNEQFF
.	TRBV5-4	TRBJ2-5	few	TGTGCCAGCAGTACCTTAGCGTCTAAAGAGACCCAGTACTTC	CASSTLASKETQYF
TRBD2	TRBV6-6	TRBJ2-1	.	TGTGCCAGCAGTTACTCCCCGACTAGCATCTACAATGAGCAGTTCTTC	CASSYSPTSIYNEQFF
.	TRBV7-6	TRBJ1-1	.	TGTGCCAGCAGCTCGGGGGGGGGCATGAACACTGAAGCTTTCTTT	CASSSGGGMNTEAFF
.	TRBV15	TRBJ1-3	few	TGTGCCACCAGCAAACCGAGAGGTTTTGGAAACACCATATATTTT	CATSKPRGFGNTIYF
TRBD1	TRBV28	TRBJ2-3	.	TGTGCCAGCAGTGACAGGGTTACAGATACGCAGTATTTT	CASSDRVTDTQYF
.	TRBV2	TRBJ1-1	.	TGTGCCAGCAGTGATCGACAGATCCGGACTGAAGCTTTCTTT	CASSDRQIRTEAFF
TRBD1	TRBV19	TRBJ1-1	.	TGTGCCAGTGGAAACAGGGGGTCGGGGAACACTGAAGCTTTCTTT	CASGNRGSGNTEAFF
TRBD1	TRBV2	TRBJ1-5	.	TGTGCCAGCAGAGAGTTAGGGGGCGCAAATCAGCCCCAGCATTTT	CASRELGGANQPQHF
TRBD1	TRBV18	TRBJ1-2	.	TGTGCCAGCTCAGAGGCGAGGGACAGGTTTAACTATGGCTACACCTTC	CASSEARDRFNYGYTF
TRBD1	TRBV10-3	TRBJ1-6	.	TGTGCCATCAGTCGGGACAGCAATAATTCACCCCTCCACTTT	CAISRDSNNSPLHF
TRBD1	TRBV6-1	TRBJ1-4	once	TGTGCCAGCAGACAACGTAACAGGGGTAATGAAAAACTGTTTTTT	CASRQRNRGNEKLFF
TRBD1	TRBV19	TRBJ2-7	.	TGTGCCAGTAGCCCCGGGACAGGGTCCTACGAGCAGTACTTC	CASSPGTGSYEQYF
.	TRBV6-5	TRBJ2-3	.	TGTGCCAGCAGGCAGGGAACAGATACGCAGTATTTT	CASRQGTDTQYF
.	TRBV12-5	TRBJ1-1	.	TGTGCTAGTGCCCACAGCCTCTGGAACACTGAAGCTTTCTTT	CASAHSLWNTEAFF
TRBD1	TRBV12-5	TRBJ1-1	.	TGTGCTAGTGGTTTCCAGGGGGCGACTGAAGCTTTCTTT	CASGFQGATEAFF
.	TRBV9	TRBJ1-1	.	TGTGCCAGCAGCCCCCAGAACAGGGTGCGCACTGAAGCTTTCTTT	CASSPQNRVRTEAFF
TRBD2	TRBV6-4	TRBJ2-1	.	TGTGCCAGCAGTGAACTAGCGGGGGACCCCTACAATGAGCAGTTCTTC	CASSELAGDPYNEQFF
.	TRBV6-5	TRBJ1-6	few	TGTGCCAGCCGTGCACAGAATAATTCACCCCTCCACTTT	CASRAQNNSPLHF
.	TRBV30	TRBJ1-1	.	TGTGCCTGGAGTGACTACGTGGGGGGGCTGTTTGCTTTCTTT	CAWSDYVGGLFAFF
TRBD1	TRBV5-4	TRBJ2-7	.	TGTGCCAGCAGCGGGGGACAGACCCACGAGCAGTACTTC	CASSGGQTHEQYF
.	TRBV6-6	TRBJ1-5	.	TGTGCCAGCATCGAGGTGGCAGGGTCGAAGGTCGGACATTTT	CASIEVAGSKVGHF
.	TRBV6-1	TRBJ1-5	few	TGTGCCAGCAGTGGGGCAGTTAGCAATCAGCCCCAGCATTTT	CASSGAVSNQPQHF